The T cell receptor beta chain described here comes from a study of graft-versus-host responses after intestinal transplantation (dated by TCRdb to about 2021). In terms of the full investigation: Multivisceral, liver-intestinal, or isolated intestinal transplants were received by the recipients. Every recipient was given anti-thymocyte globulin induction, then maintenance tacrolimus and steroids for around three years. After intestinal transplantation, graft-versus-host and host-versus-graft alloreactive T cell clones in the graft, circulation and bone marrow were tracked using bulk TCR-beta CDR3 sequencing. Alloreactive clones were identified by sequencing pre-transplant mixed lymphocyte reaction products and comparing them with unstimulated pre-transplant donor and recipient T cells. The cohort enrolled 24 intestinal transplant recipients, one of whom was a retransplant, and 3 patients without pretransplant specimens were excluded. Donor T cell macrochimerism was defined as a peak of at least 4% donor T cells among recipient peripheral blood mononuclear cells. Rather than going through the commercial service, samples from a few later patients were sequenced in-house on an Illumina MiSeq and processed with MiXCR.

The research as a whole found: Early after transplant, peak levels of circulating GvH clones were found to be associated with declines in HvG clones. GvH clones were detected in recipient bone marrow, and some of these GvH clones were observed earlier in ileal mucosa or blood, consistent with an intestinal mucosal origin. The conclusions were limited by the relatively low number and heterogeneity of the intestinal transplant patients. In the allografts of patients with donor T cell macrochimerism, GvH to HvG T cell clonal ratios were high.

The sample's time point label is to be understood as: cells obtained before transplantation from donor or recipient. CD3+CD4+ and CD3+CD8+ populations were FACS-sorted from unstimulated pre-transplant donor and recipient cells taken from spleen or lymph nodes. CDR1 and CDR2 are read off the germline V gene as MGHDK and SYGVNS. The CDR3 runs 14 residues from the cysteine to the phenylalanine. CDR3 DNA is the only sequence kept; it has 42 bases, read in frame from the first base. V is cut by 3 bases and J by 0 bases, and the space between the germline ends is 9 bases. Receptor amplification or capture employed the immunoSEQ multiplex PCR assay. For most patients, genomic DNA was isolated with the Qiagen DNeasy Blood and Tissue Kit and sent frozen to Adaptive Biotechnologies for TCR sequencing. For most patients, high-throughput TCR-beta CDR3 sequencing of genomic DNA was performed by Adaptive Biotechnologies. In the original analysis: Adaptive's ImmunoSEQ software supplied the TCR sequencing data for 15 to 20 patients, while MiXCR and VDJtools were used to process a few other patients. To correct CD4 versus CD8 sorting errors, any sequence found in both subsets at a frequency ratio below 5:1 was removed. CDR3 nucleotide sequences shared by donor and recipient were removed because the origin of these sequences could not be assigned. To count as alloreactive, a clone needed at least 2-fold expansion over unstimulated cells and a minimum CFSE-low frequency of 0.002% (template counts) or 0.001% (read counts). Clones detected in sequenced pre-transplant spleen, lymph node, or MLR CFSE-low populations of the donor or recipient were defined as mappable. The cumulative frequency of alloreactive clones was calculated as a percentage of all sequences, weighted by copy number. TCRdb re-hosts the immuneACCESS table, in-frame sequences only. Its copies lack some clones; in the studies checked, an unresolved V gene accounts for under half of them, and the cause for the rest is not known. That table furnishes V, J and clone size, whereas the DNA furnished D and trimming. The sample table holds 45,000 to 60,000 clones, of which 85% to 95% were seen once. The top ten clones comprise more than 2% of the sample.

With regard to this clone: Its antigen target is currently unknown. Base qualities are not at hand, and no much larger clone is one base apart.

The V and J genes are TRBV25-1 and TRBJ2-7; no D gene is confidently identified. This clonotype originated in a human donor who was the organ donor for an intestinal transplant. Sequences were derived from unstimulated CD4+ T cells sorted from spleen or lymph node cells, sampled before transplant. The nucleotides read TGTGCCAGCAGTGACTCCCGGACCTCCTACGAGCAGTACTTC. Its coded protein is CASSDSRTSYEQYF.